This passage covers 23 T cell receptor beta chains from one sample sequenced in a study of OX40 agonist ivuxolimab in advanced cancers. Assay used: immunoSEQ multiplex PCR; TCRdb lists only in-frame clones, some missing. The sample yields more than 80,000 clones, around 87% seen once. The sequences come from CD4+ or CD8+ T cells sorted from blood, collected in a trial of the OX40 agonist ivuxolimab. Receptors originate from an adult with an advanced solid tumor such as melanoma, head and neck, liver or kidney cancer.

The CDR3 is CASSYSGETQYF. The CDR3 bases are TGTGCCAGCAGTTACTCCGGTGAGACCCAGTACTTC. The genes are TRBV6-6 and TRBJ2-5, with D unclear. V gave up 0 bases and J gave up 5 bases, with 4 bases separating them. Per the germline V gene, CDR1 is MNHNY and CDR2 is SVGAGI (reference sequence). The CDR3 has 12 amino acids.

The chain has TRBV15 and TRBJ1-6, with D perhaps matching TRBD1 (6 bases). The CDR3 has 15 amino acids. Germline CDR1 is LNHNV and CDR2 is YYDKDF (reference sequence). V lost 9 bases and J lost 10, with 22 bases in between. The CDR3 sequence is CATSGRGAGESPLHF. CDR3 coding DNA: TGTGCCACTTCTGGTCGCGGGGCAGGGGAATCACCCCTCCACTTT.

The gene calls are TRBV7-2 and TRBJ2-5; TRBD2 matches at 15 bases. CDR3 length: 16 amino acids. CDR1 is SGHTA, CDR2 FQGNSA, per germline. V lost 4 bases to trimming and J lost 4 bases; unmatched junction nucleotides: 4. The CDR3 DNA reads as TGTGCCAGCAGCTGGACTAGCGGGGGGGCCGGAGAGACCCAGTACTTC. Residues: CASSWTSGGAGETQYF.

This chain joins TRBV6-5 and TRBJ2-7; D is tentatively TRBD1 or TRBD2 (5 bases each). Trimming cost V 2 bases and J 6 bases, with 11 bases left between them. This CDR3 is built from 13 residues. CDR1 and CDR2 from the germline V gene are MNHEY and SVGAGI. The CDR3 DNA sequence: TGTGCCAGCAGTTACAGCCGGGGCCCCGAGCAGTACTTC. This sequence encodes CASSYSRGPEQYF.

J is TRBJ2-3 and V is TRBV5-6; D ambiguous. Trimming cost V 1 base and J 2 bases, with 8 bases left between them. Germline V gene sequence: CDR1 SGHDT, CDR2 YYEEEE. The CDR3 contains 14 residues. The DNA of the CDR3 is TGTGCCAGCAGCTTGAGGCAGCCCACAGATACGCAGTATTTT. It codes for CASSLRQPTDTQYF.

This rearrangement joins TRBV5-1 to TRBJ2-1; D may be TRBD2 (6 bases). V dropped 1 base and J dropped 1 base, with 12 bases sitting between them. This CDR3 spans 16 amino acids. Germline assignment: CDR1 SGHRS and CDR2 YFSETQ. The CDR3, as DNA: TGCGCCAGCAGCTTGTCGGGGGACCGATCCTACAATGAGCAGTTCTTC. Its protein product is CASSLSGDRSYNEQFF.

This rearrangement joins TRBV5-1 to TRBJ2-3; 9 bases match TRBD1. The junction had 5 bases not matched to a gene; V was cut back by 3 bases and J by 0 bases. The CDR3 is 16 residues long. The germline gives CDR1 SGHRS, CDR2 YFSETQ. The CDR3: CASSSGTGTSTDTQYF. CDR3 DNA sequence: TGCGCCAGCAGCTCCGGGACAGGGACAAGCACAGATACGCAGTATTTT. The entire variable domain, with the rest obtained from reference TRBV5-1 and TRBJ2-3, is as follows: KAGVTQTPRYLIKTRGQQVTLSCSPISGHRSVSWYQQTPGQGLQFLFEYFSETQRNKGNFPGRFSGRQFSNSRSEMNVSTLELGDSALYLCASSSGTGTSTDTQYFGPGTRLTVL.

This sequence joins TRBV10-3 and TRBJ2-3; the match to TRBD1 covers 7 bases. The CDR3 is 18 residues long. Germline-derived CDR1 and CDR2 are ENHRY and SYGVKD. The V gene end was trimmed by 0 bases and the J gene end by 2 bases; junction bases not matched to a gene: 11. The CDR3 spells CAISESEARTGFTDTQYF. As DNA, the CDR3 is TGTGCCATCAGTGAGTCGGAAGCAAGGACAGGTTTCACAGATACGCAGTATTTT.

A single count supports this clone. The chain combines TRBV5-1 with TRBJ2-7, with D perhaps TRBD2 (5 bases). The CDR3 is 12 residues long. Germline lookup yields CDR1 SGHRS and CDR2 YFSETQ. With 4 bases removed from V and 2 bases from J, the gap between germline ends came to 7 bases. The CDR3 sequence is CASSAGAYEQYF. In DNA, the CDR3 is TGCGCCAGCAGCGCGGGCGCCTACGAGCAGTACTTC.

The rearrangement links TRBV5-4 to TRBJ2-3; possibly TRBD2 for D (5 bases). Trimming left V 1 base short and J 2 bases short, with 8 bases between. This CDR3 has 14 amino acids. Germline CDR1 reads SGHNT; CDR2 reads YYREEE (reference sequence). CDR3 protein: CASSLRTATDTQYF. DNA of the CDR3: TGTGCCAGCAGCTTGCGGACTGCCACAGATACGCAGTATTTT.

This clone was counted a single time. Other DNA sequences in this sample translate to the same CDR3. The V gene is TRBV27, the J gene TRBJ1-2, with D hard to call. Trimming left V 3 bases short and J 6 bases short, with 17 bases between. From germline, CDR1 is MNHEY and CDR2 SMNVEV (reference sequence). The CDR3 length is 15 residues. The chain's CDR3 is CASSFRRTGGNGYTF. In DNA, the CDR3 is TGTGCCAGCAGTTTCAGAAGGACGGGAGGCAATGGCTACACCTTC.

V is TRBV15 and J is TRBJ1-2; D is uncertain. The V and J ends lost 0 bases and 2 bases respectively, with 16 bases between them. CDR1 LNHNV and CDR2 YYDKDF come from the germline V gene (reference sequence). The CDR3 has 17 amino acids. The CDR3 region has the DNA TGTGCCACCAGCAGAGATGAGTTCCGGGGAAAAAACTATGGCTACACCTTC. Its protein product is CATSRDEFRGKNYGYTF.

The chain is built from TRBV11-2 and TRBJ1-5; no reliable D call. The CDR3 is 13 residues long. CDR1 and CDR2 (germline): SGHAT, FQNNGV. Trimming removed 0 bases from V and 7 bases from J, with 7 bases in between. CDR3: CASSLDREQPQHF. The CDR3 DNA sequence: TGTGCCAGCAGCTTAGATCGGGAGCAGCCCCAGCATTTT.

The chain uses TRBV12-5 and TRBJ2-1; TRBD2 aligns across 13 bases. The CDR3 is made up of 16 amino acids. Trimming cost V 1 base and J 7 bases; bases outside gene matches: 4. Germline V lookup: CDR1 LGHNT, CDR2 FRNRAP. As DNA, the CDR3 is TGTGCTAGTGGTTTGGGACCGGGACTAGCGGGGAATGAGCAGTTCTTC. It encodes CASGLGPGLAGNEQFF.

This chain joins TRBV9 and TRBJ1-2; D uncertain. Per germline, CDR1 SGDLS and CDR2 YYNGEE. There are 16 residues in the CDR3. V lost 0 bases and J lost 0, with 12 bases in between. DNA for the CDR3: TGTGCCAGCAGCGTAGAAGGCAGGCCTGCTAACTATGGCTACACCTTC. It is translated as CASSVEGRPANYGYTF.

This clone was counted a single time. V and J are TRBV5-4 and TRBJ1-2, with unresolved D. This CDR3 is built from 14 residues. The germline gives CDR1 SGHNT, CDR2 YYREEE (reference sequence). Trimming took off 4 bases at V and 2 bases at J, with 12 bases between the two ends. CDR3 coding DNA: TGTGCCAGCAGCACCGGAGGGCAGAACTATGGCTACACCTTC. Translating gives CASSTGGQNYGYTF.

The V gene is TRBV7-8, the J gene TRBJ1-4; D not certain. The CDR3 loop spans 17 amino acids. V lost 1 base and J 0 bases, leaving 12 bases between the germline ends. Germline V gene sequence: CDR1 SGHVS, CDR2 FQNEAQ. The CDR3 DNA reads TGTGCCAGCAGCTTAGATCGGCGGAGTGCAACTAATGAAAAACTGTTTTTT. Translation gives CASSLDRRSATNEKLFF.

The chain recombines TRBV2 with TRBJ1-4; 7 nucleotides align to TRBD1. Germline-derived CDR1 and CDR2 are SNHLY and FYNNEI. The CDR3 loop spans 15 amino acids. Unmatched junction bases numbered 4, after V lost 2 bases and J lost 4 bases. The CDR3 reads CASSERGQSNEKLFF. In DNA form, the CDR3 reads TGTGCCAGCAGTGAAAGGGGACAGAGTAATGAAAAACTGTTTTTT.

CDR3 protein: CASSSRDNNQPQHF. CDR3 coding DNA: TGTGCCAGCAGCTCCCGGGACAACAATCAGCCCCAGCATTTT. V usage is TRBV7-8 and J usage is TRBJ1-5; tentatively, D is TRBD1 (6 bases). The CDR3 has 14 amino acids. Germline loops: CDR1 SGHVS, CDR2 FQNEAQ. The ends were cut back, 4 bases at V and 3 bases at J, with 10 bases in the middle. Drawing the rest from reference TRBV7-8 and TRBJ1-5, the complete variable domain is GAGVSQSPRYKVAKRGQDVALRCDPISGHVSLFWYQQALGQGPEFLTYFQNEAQLDKSGLPSDRFFAERPEGSVSTLKIQRTQQEDSAVYLCASSSRDNNQPQHFGDGTRLSIL.

Worth noting for this clone: One end of the junction varies from germline; a read error may be responsible. The chain recombines TRBV2 with TRBJ1-2, with TRBD1 identical over 12 bases. This CDR3 has 15 amino acids. CDR1 and CDR2 from the germline V gene are SNHLY and FYNNEI. In DNA form, the CDR3 reads TGTGCCAGCAGTGAAGAAGGGACAGGGGGCGCCGAGGGCCACTTC. Protein product: CASSEEGTGGAEGHF.

The CDR3 coding sequence is TGCGCCAGCAGCTTCGGGACTAGCGGGGGTAGTTCCTACAATGAGCAGTTCTTC. Its protein product is CASSFGTSGGSSYNEQFF. The chain carries TRBV5-1 and TRBJ2-1; 14 bases map to TRBD2. With V trimmed by 2 bases and J by 1 base, 5 bases remained unmatched. Germline V lookup: CDR1 SGHRS, CDR2 YFSETQ. The CDR3 is 18 amino acids.

About this clone itself: Additional DNA sequences in this sample encode the identical CDR3. J is TRBJ2-7 and V is TRBV25-1, with 8 nucleotides matching TRBD2. The length of the CDR3 is 15 residues. Germline CDR1 MGHDK, CDR2 SYGVNS. Germline trimming cut 6 bases from V and 6 bases from J; bases unmatched to any gene: 13. CDR3 in amino acids: CASSASGTSAREQYF. As DNA, the CDR3 is TGTGCCAGCAGCGCCTCCGGGACTAGTGCTCGCGAGCAGTACTTC.

V and J are TRBV2 and TRBJ2-3; the match to TRBD2 covers 12 bases. V gave up 7 bases and J gave up 4 bases; unmatched junction bases: 6. Looked up from germline, CDR1 is SNHLY and CDR2 is FYNNEI. The CDR3 sequence is 15 residues long. CDR3 coding DNA: TGTGCCAGCAACCGACTAGCGGGGGCTGCAGATACGCAGTATTTT. Protein sequence: CASNRLAGAADTQYF.